These T cell receptor beta chains were read from a single sample in a study of T cell responses to AZD1222 COVID-19 vaccine. Profiled with immunoSEQ multiplex PCR; TCRdb holds only in-frame clones, not every one. The data show 84,000 or so clones, with more than 70% seen just once and 2.2% held by the top ten. The sample here was peripheral blood, taken on day 0 of AZD1222 vaccination. The receptors stem from an adult in good health. Both conserved end residues are part of each CDR3. D genes are given only for firm matches. Rows may omit the clone size; those that give it use once, few, many or a size class.

TRBD1,TRBJ1-1,TRBV3-1/TRBV3-2,NA,TGTGCCAGCAGCCAGTCCCGGGACAGGGGAGCTTTCTTT,CASSQSRDRGAFF
TRBD1,TRBJ2-1,TRBV5-6,NA,TGTGCCAGCAGCCCCTCGGGGGGGGGACAGGGGGGTAATGAGCAGTTCTTC,CASSPSGGGQGGNEQFF
NA,TRBJ2-1,TRBV18,NA,TGTGCCAGCTCACCAGCCGGCAGCTACAATGAGCAGTTCTTC,CASSPAGSYNEQFF
TRBD1,TRBJ1-6,TRBV5-4,NA,TGTGCCAGCAGTTCCGGACAGGGCAATAATTCACCCCTCCACTTT,CASSSGQGNNSPLHF
NA,TRBJ1-5,TRBV19,NA,TGTGCCAGTCTCAATCCTGGAGGCATGGGCAATCAGCCCCAGCATTTT,CASLNPGGMGNQPQHF
NA,TRBJ1-2,TRBV19,NA,TGTGCCAGTAGTATAGTCCAGCCCCTCTCCTATGGCTACACCTTC,CASSIVQPLSYGYTF
TRBD1,TRBJ1-1,TRBV30,NA,TGTGCCTGGAGTGTACCGGACAGGGGGAGAACTGAAGCTTTCTTT,CAWSVPDRGRTEAFF
NA,TRBJ2-7,TRBV5-1,few,TGCGCCAGCAGCTTGGGGAAGGGTTACTACGAGCAGTACTTC,CASSLGKGYYEQYF
NA,TRBJ2-7,TRBV6-5,NA,TGTGCCAGCAGTTACCTGAGGGACGAGCAGTACTTC,CASSYLRDEQYF
NA,TRBJ2-7,TRBV12-3/TRBV12-4,NA,TGTGCCAGCAGCCTGGACACCTACTACGAGCAGTACTTC,CASSLDTYYEQYF
TRBD1,TRBJ1-2,TRBV7-8,NA,TGTGCCACTACCGACAGGGCATCTAACTATGGCTACACCTTC,CATTDRASNYGYTF
TRBD1,TRBJ1-2,TRBV6-2/TRBV6-3,NA,TGTGCCAGCAGTTACACCGGGACAGGAGTTAACTATGGCTACACCTTC,CASSYTGTGVNYGYTF
NA,TRBJ1-2,TRBV10-2,NA,TGCGCCAGCAGCCCACCGAACAGCGCCAACTATGGCTACACCTTC,CASSPPNSANYGYTF
NA,TRBJ2-5,TRBV5-1,NA,TGCGCCAGCAGCTCGGGCAGGGGTAGGGAAGAGACCCAGTACTTC,CASSSGRGREETQYF
TRBD1,TRBJ1-3,TRBV5-1,NA,TGCGCCAGCAGCTTGGAGGGGGCGCAACCTGGAAACACCATATATTTT,CASSLEGAQPGNTIYF
NA,TRBJ2-1,TRBV7-5,NA,TGTGTCAGAAGCTCTCCGGGAGAGGATGAGCAGTTCTTC,CVRSSPGEDEQFF
NA,TRBJ2-7,TRBV27,NA,TGTGCCAGCTCCGGGGTTGGAGAGCAGTACTTC,CASSGVGEQYF
NA,TRBJ1-3,TRBV15,NA,TGTGCCACCAGCAGAGATCTGGGGACCTCTGGAAACACCATATATTTT,CATSRDLGTSGNTIYF
NA,TRBJ1-1,TRBV4-1,NA,TGCGCCAGCAGCCAAGTTGGGACATCAAACACTGAAGCTTTCTTT,CASSQVGTSNTEAFF
NA,TRBJ2-1,TRBV6-5,NA,TGTGCCAGCGGATACAGGTCGGGTGAGCAGTTCTTC,CASGYRSGEQFF
NA,TRBJ2-7,TRBV19,NA,TGTGCCAGTAGTGATGACAGAGGGGGGATGTACGAGCAGTACTTC,CASSDDRGGMYEQYF
TRBD2,TRBJ2-7,TRBV7-8,NA,TGTGCCAGCAGCTTAGAATTAGCGGGTACCTACGAGCAGTACTTC,CASSLELAGTYEQYF
TRBD1,TRBJ2-7,TRBV7-2,NA,TGTGCCAGCAGCCCCTCCGTAGACAGGGCTACCGAGCAGTACTTC,CASSPSVDRATEQYF
TRBD1,TRBJ1-4,TRBV25-1,NA,TGTGCCAGCAGTGCCGGGACAGGGTATTTCCCGACTAATGAAAAACTGTTTTTT,CASSAGTGYFPTNEKLFF
TRBD1,TRBJ1-1,TRBV2,NA,TGTGCCAGCAGGGGTGCAGGGGGCTGGGGCACTGAAGCTTTCTTT,CASRGAGGWGTEAFF
TRBD2,TRBJ2-1,TRBV7-9,NA,TGTGCCAGCAGCTCGGGACTAGCGGGGGGGCTCTACAATGAGCAGTTCTTC,CASSSGLAGGLYNEQFF
NA,TRBJ2-3,TRBV12-5,once,TGTGCTAGTGGGCCACCCGCTGGGGGGCAGTATTTT,CASGPPAGGQYF
NA,TRBJ1-2,TRBV5-4,NA,TGTGCCAGCAGCTTGGAAGGTTATGGCTACACCTTC,CASSLEGYGYTF